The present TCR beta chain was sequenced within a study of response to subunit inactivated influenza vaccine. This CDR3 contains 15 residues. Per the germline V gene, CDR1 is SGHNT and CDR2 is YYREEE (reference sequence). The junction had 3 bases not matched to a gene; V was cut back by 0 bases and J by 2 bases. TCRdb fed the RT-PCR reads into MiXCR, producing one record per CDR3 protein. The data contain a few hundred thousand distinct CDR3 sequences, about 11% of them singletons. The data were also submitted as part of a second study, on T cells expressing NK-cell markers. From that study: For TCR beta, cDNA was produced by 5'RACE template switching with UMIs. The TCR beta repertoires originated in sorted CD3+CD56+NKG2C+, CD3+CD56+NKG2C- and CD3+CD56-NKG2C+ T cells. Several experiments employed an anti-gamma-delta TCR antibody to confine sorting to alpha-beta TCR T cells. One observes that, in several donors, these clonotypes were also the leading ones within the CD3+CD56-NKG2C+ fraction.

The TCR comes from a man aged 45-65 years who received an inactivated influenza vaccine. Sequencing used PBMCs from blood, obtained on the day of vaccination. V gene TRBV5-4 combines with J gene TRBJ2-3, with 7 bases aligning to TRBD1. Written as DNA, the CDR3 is TGTGCCAGCAGCTTGGACAGGGGTCTCACAGATACGCAGTATTTT. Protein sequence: CASSLDRGLTDTQYF.